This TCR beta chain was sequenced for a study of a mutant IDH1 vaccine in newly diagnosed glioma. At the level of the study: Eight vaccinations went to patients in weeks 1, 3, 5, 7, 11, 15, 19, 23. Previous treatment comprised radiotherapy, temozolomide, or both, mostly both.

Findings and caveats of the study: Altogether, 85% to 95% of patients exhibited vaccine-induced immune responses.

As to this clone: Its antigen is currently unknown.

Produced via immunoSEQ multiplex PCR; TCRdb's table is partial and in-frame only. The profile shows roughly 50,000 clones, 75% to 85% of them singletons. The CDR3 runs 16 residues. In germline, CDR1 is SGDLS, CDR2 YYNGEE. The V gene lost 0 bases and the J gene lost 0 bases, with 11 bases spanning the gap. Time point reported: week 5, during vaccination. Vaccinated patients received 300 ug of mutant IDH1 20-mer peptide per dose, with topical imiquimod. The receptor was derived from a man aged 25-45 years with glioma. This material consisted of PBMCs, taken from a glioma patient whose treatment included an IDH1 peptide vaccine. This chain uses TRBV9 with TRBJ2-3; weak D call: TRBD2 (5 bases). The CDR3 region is CASSVGSGLSTDTQYF. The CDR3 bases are TGTGCCAGCAGCGTAGGGTCGGGGTTAAGCACAGATACGCAGTATTTT.